Listed below are T cell receptor beta chains from one sample, sequenced in a study of vaccination and CD4 T cells after COVID-19. A single record per CDR3 protein comes from TCRdb applying MiXCR to the PCR reads. The sample carries about 11,000 distinct CDR3 sequences, almost 65% recorded once. Their target antigens are unknown. Sequences were derived from CD4+ T cells from blood, cultured in vitro, sampled before SARS-CoV-2 vaccination. The receptors stem from a human donor who had recovered from COVID-19. Each CDR3 is given with its conserved first and last residue. The D gene is left open where the match is weak. Clone size is shown for a subset of rows, as once, few, many or a class of expanded clone.

D	size	J	V	DNA	CDR3
TRBD2	few	TRBJ2-3	TRBV20-1	TGCAGTGCTAAATCGGGACTAGCGGGAGGACTTAGCACAGATACGCAGTATTTT	CSAKSGLAGGLSTDTQYF
-	-	TRBJ1-4	TRBV20-1	TGCAGTGCTAGAGGGACAGATAGGGACGAAAAACTGTTTTTT	CSARGTDRDEKLFF
-	-	TRBJ2-1	TRBV7-9	TGTGCCAGCAGCTTAGCGCTCGGAGACACCTACAATGAGCAGTTCTTC	CASSLALGDTYNEQFF
-	-	TRBJ2-6	TRBV6-4	TGTGCCAGCAGTGACACTAGCTCTGGGGCCAACGTCCTGACTTTC	CASSDTSSGANVLTF
-	-	TRBJ1-4	TRBV20-1	TGCAGTGCGGTTCGACAGAAACGAACTAATGAAAAACTGTTTTTT	CSAVRQKRTNEKLFF
-	-	TRBJ1-1	TRBV6-4	TGTGCCAGCAGTTGGACCAAGAACACTGAAGCTTTCTTT	CASSWTKNTEAFF
-	few	TRBJ1-5	TRBV7-2	TGTGCCAGCAGCTTAAACAGGGACCAGCCCCAGCATTTT	CASSLNRDQPQHF
-	-	TRBJ1-2	TRBV4-1	TGCGCCAGCAGCCAGGACAGTTTAGCTAACTATGGCTACACCTTC	CASSQDSLANYGYTF
-	-	TRBJ1-2	TRBV20-1	TGCAGTGCTCCTTCCGAGGGCTACACCTTC	CSAPSEGYTF
-	few	TRBJ2-2	TRBV20-1	TGCAGTGCTCCGGGCGACACCGGGGAGCTGTTTTTT	CSAPGDTGELFF
-	-	TRBJ2-1	TRBV24-1	TGTGCCACCAGTGATAGGAGCGGGCAGACTAATGAGCAGTTCTTC	CATSDRSGQTNEQFF
-	-	TRBJ2-1	TRBV5-1	TGCGCCAGCAGCTTGGACCCCTCCGCGGGATACAATGAGCAGTTCTTC	CASSLDPSAGYNEQFF
-	few	TRBJ1-2	TRBV6-1	TGTGCCAGCAGTGAAGATGGGGCAGATGGCTACACCTTC	CASSEDGADGYTF
-	-	TRBJ1-6	TRBV27	TGTGCCAGCGGGGTGGGTAGGGCTCCCCTCCACTTT	CASGVGRAPLHF
-	few	TRBJ2-7	TRBV20-1	TGCAGTGCTATGGCCAGGGGAGAGGTCGAGCAGTACTTC	CSAMARGEVEQYF
-	few	TRBJ2-3	TRBV20-1	TGCAGTGCCGCACGATTTATTGTCCCCACAGATACGCAGTATTTT	CSAARFIVPTDTQYF
-	few	TRBJ2-2	TRBV19	TGTGCCAGTAGGAAACCCTACCCGAACACCGGGGAGCTGTTTTTT	CASRKPYPNTGELFF
-	few	TRBJ1-1	TRBV15	TGTGCCACCAGCAGGCCGGCGGTAGGGCCCGGAAAGAACACTGAAGCTTTCTTT	CATSRPAVGPGKNTEAFF
TRBD2	-	TRBJ2-1	TRBV19	TGTGCCAGTAGTATAGGTGCGGGGGGTGGTGAGCAGTTCTTC	CASSIGAGGGEQFF
-	few	TRBJ2-5	TRBV7-2	TGTGCCAGCAGCCAAACAGAGACCCAGTACTTC	CASSQTETQYF
TRBD1	-	TRBJ2-7	TRBV27	TGTGCCAGCAGACAGAAGCCGGGACAGGGCATCTACGAGCAGTACTTC	CASRQKPGQGIYEQYF
-	-	TRBJ1-5	TRBV6-1	TGTGCCAGCACCCCCGCCACCTCAAATAATCAGCCCCAGCATTTT	CASTPATSNNQPQHF
TRBD1	-	TRBJ2-7	TRBV6-5	TGTGCCAGCAGTTCCCCTAGGACAGGGGTCCGGGCATGGACCTACGAGCAGTACTTC	CASSSPRTGVRAWTYEQYF
TRBD1	-	TRBJ2-1	TRBV20-1	TGCAGTGCTAGGACAGGGGGAAGTGGCAATGAGCAGTTCTTC	CSARTGGSGNEQFF
-	-	TRBJ1-2	TRBV6-1	TGTGCCAGCAGGGCGCTAGGTTATGGCTACACCTTC	CASRALGYGYTF
TRBD1	-	TRBJ2-3	TRBV12-3/TRBV12-4	TGTGCCAGCAGTTTGAGGGCAGGGGGCAGAGATACGCAGTATTTT	CASSLRAGGRDTQYF
-	-	TRBJ2-2	TRBV10-3	TGTGCCATCAGTGATTCCGACAGGGGGGAGCTGTTTTTT	CAISDSDRGELFF
-	-	TRBJ2-5	TRBV19	TGTGCCAGTAGCCAGGGGTATCATCAAGAGACCCAGTACTTC	CASSQGYHQETQYF
-	-	TRBJ2-3	TRBV15	TGTGCCACCAGCCAGGGGCGTACTGCCCCCACAGATACGCAGTATTTT	CATSQGRTAPTDTQYF
-	few	TRBJ2-7	TRBV2	TGTGCCAGCAGTGTGGCAGGGGAAGCCTACGAGCAGTACTTC	CASSVAGEAYEQYF
-	few	TRBJ2-5	TRBV6-5	TGTGCCAGCAGTTACTCGGGGCCGCGCGGGTATAAGTACCAAGAGACCCAGTACTTC	CASSYSGPRGYKYQETQYF
-	-	TRBJ2-5	TRBV12-5	TGTGCTAGTGGTTTGGCCCCTCGAGAGACCCAGTACTTC	CASGLAPRETQYF
-	few	TRBJ1-3	TRBV19	TGTGCCAGTGGGACCTCTGGAAACACCATATATTTT	CASGTSGNTIYF
-	-	TRBJ2-7	TRBV28	TGTGCCAGCAGACCTCGGGACGGCATCTCCTACGAGCAGTACTTC	CASRPRDGISYEQYF
TRBD2	-	TRBJ2-1	TRBV6-1	TGTGCCAGCAAGGAACTAGCGGGAGGTTACAATGAGCAGTTCTTC	CASKELAGGYNEQFF
TRBD2	-	TRBJ2-7	TRBV19	TGTGCCAGTAGCCGACTAGCCGTAGACTCCTACGAGCAGTACTTC	CASSRLAVDSYEQYF
TRBD2	few	TRBJ2-2	TRBV27	TGTGCCAGCAGCTTCCCTAGCGGGAGGGCCCCCGGGGAGCTGTTTTTT	CASSFPSGRAPGELFF